What follows are 30 T cell receptor beta chains derived from one specimen sequenced in a study of Graves' ophthalmopathy and Graves' hyperthyroidism. Using RNA transcripts, the TCR beta CDR3 regions were amplified. HTBI-primed first-round RT-PCR preceded second-round multiplex PCR. TCRdb used MiXCR to reprocess the multiplex PCR reads, holding one entry per CDR3 protein. The data contain a few hundred thousand distinct CDR3 sequences, approximately 17% of them singletons. Sequenced sample: peripheral blood. The receptors derive from an adult woman with stable Graves' hyperthyroidism.

This clonotype appeared many times. The chain is built from TRBV28 and TRBJ2-7; 14 bases map to TRBD2. The trim removed 2 bases at V and 2 bases at J, leaving 8 bases unmatched. CDR3 size: 18 residues. CDR1 is MDHEN, CDR2 SYDVKM, per germline. CDR3 bases: TGTGCCAGCAGTTTAATTATCCCGGGACTAGCGGGGGCCTACGAGCAGTACTTC. Protein sequence: CASSLIIPGLAGAYEQYF.

In its sample, this clonotype was seen many times. J is TRBJ1-1 and V is TRBV2; no clear D. The ends were cut back, 6 bases at V and 2 bases at J, with 7 bases in the middle. The CDR3 runs to 12 residues. Germline CDR1 is SNHLY and CDR2 is FYNNEI. As DNA, the CDR3 is TGTGCCAGCAGAACAGCCAACACTGAAGCTTTCTTT. Protein: CASRTANTEAFF. Full variable domain (outside the CDR3, taken from reference TRBV2 and TRBJ1-1): EPEVTQTPSHQVTQMGQEVILRCVPISNHLYFYWYRQILGQKVEFLVSFYNNEISEKSEIFDDQFSVERPDGSNFTLKIRSTKLEDSAMYFCASRTANTEAFFGQGTRLTVV.

The J gene is TRBJ2-5, the V gene TRBV6-1, with D perhaps TRBD1 or TRBD2 (5 bases each). The CDR3 consists of 19 residues. Per the germline V gene, CDR1 is MNHNS and CDR2 is SASEGT. The V gene lost 3 bases and the J gene lost 7 bases, with 30 bases spanning the gap. The CDR3 reads CASSDGGRGRAGLGVTQYF. The CDR3 coding sequence is TGTGCCAGCAGTGATGGAGGTCGAGGGCGAGCAGGGTTGGGCGTGACCCAGTACTTC.

The sample holds many counts of this clonotype. The chain couples TRBV6-1 to TRBJ1-5; 7 bases agree with TRBD1. The CDR3 totals 15 residues. V trimming: 0 bases; J trimming: 5 bases; junction bases outside the gene matches: 4. The germline CDR1 and CDR2 sequences are MNHNS and SASEGT. CDR3 region: CASSEAGTDYQPQHF. In DNA form, the CDR3 reads TGTGCCAGCAGTGAAGCCGGGACAGATTATCAGCCCCAGCATTTT.

This clonotype was seen more than once but under ten times. This chain uses TRBV12-3 or TRBV12-4 with TRBJ2-2, with TRBD1 as a possible D gene (6 bases). The V end was cut by 6 bases, the J end by 6 bases, with 11 bases between. The CDR3 consists of 13 residues. CDR3 region: CASSDRRAGELFF. CDR3 nucleotides: TGTGCCAGCAGCGACAGGCGGGCCGGGGAGCTGTTTTTT.

This clonotype appeared many times. V and J are TRBV13 and TRBJ2-5; 9 nucleotides match TRBD2. The trim removed 5 bases at V and 1 base at J, leaving 8 bases unmatched. The CDR3 runs 16 residues. Germline values: CDR1 PRHDT, CDR2 FYEKMQ (reference sequence). The CDR3 sequence is CASSRRLAGRQETQYF. The CDR3 DNA reads TGTGCCAGCAGCCGCCGGCTAGCGGGACGCCAAGAGACCCAGTACTTC. The whole variable domain, remainder taken from reference TRBV13 and TRBJ2-5, is AAGVIQSPRHLIKEKRETATLKCYPIPRHDTVYWYQQGPGQDPQFLISFYEKMQSDKGSIPDRFSAQQFSDYHSELNMSSLELGDSALYFCASSRRLAGRQETQYFGPGTRLLVL.

This clonotype was seen many times. This chain links TRBV14 with TRBJ2-3; D is undetermined. The germline CDR1 and CDR2 sequences are SGHDN and FVKESK. V gave up 1 base and J gave up 2 bases, with 7 bases separating them. CDR3 length: 14 amino acids. CDR3 coding DNA: TGTGCCAGCAGCCAAGCCGTTCCCACAGATACGCAGTATTTT. Translation gives CASSQAVPTDTQYF.

This clonotype was detected ten times or more. This chain joins TRBV12-3 or TRBV12-4 and TRBJ2-7; TRBD1 agrees at 7 bases. The CDR3 runs 15 residues. With V trimmed by 5 bases and J by 6 bases, 13 bases remained unmatched. The CDR3 loop is CASSAIGGPSREQYF. DNA of the CDR3: TGTGCCAGCAGTGCGATAGGGGGCCCCTCTCGCGAGCAGTACTTC.

The chain couples TRBV27 to TRBJ1-1; TRBD1 might be the D (5 bases). V dropped 5 bases and J dropped 1 base, with 11 bases sitting between them. The length of the CDR3 is 14 residues. Germline V gene sequence: CDR1 MNHEY, CDR2 SMNVEV (reference sequence). CDR3 coding DNA: TGTGCCAGCAGTATGACGACAGCGAACACTGAAGCTTTCTTT. This codes for CASSMTTANTEAFF.

This clonotype was observed a few times. The genes are TRBV6-5 and TRBJ2-7, with TRBD1 matching over 8 bases. The junction had 8 bases not matched to a gene; V was cut back by 4 bases and J by 6 bases. The CDR3 sequence is 14 residues long. The germline gives CDR1 MNHEY, CDR2 SVGAGI. CDR3 amino acids: CASSLDGQGREQYF. Here the CDR3 DNA reads TGTGCCAGCAGTTTAGACGGACAGGGTCGCGAGCAGTACTTC.

The table lists this clonotype with many counts. The CDR3 protein is CSVEGQGHKQYF. CDR3 DNA sequence: TGCAGCGTTGAGGGACAGGGCCACAAGCAGTACTTC. The chain uses TRBV29-1 and TRBJ2-7, with 9 bases identical to TRBD1. The germline CDR1 and CDR2 sequences are SQVTM and ANQGSEA. CDR3 length: 12 residues. Trimming took 3 bases from V and 8 from J; bases not matched to a gene: 5.

This clonotype appeared many times. The gene calls are TRBV10-3 and TRBJ2-2, with 8 bases fitting TRBD1. The CDR3 covers 16 residues. J was trimmed by 3 bases and V by 7 bases; bases with no gene match: 10. Germline V gene sequence: CDR1 ENHRY, CDR2 SYGVKD. CDR3 loop: CAIKGAGGPDTGELFF. In DNA form, the CDR3 reads TGTGCCATCAAAGGTGCAGGGGGCCCAGACACCGGGGAGCTGTTTTTT.

This clonotype was counted many times. The rearrangement links TRBV12-5 to TRBJ1-1, with 9 bases aligning to TRBD1. This CDR3 contains 14 residues. Germline V gives CDR1 LGHNT, CDR2 FRNRAP. V shed 3 bases, J shed 3 bases, and the junction held 2 bases outside the gene matches. The CDR3 reads CASGFTGGDTEAFF. CDR3 nucleotides: TGTGCTAGTGGTTTTACAGGGGGCGACACTGAAGCTTTCTTT.

This clonotype was seen many times. The gene calls are TRBV5-1 and TRBJ1-2; TRBD1 is a possible D gene (5 bases). The CDR3 runs 13 residues. V was cut by 4 bases and J by 8 bases, with 15 bases left in between. The germline gives CDR1 SGHRS, CDR2 YFSETQ. The CDR3 DNA follows: TGCGCCAGCAGCCCAGACAGCCGTAGGGGCTACACCTTC. Translated, it gives CASSPDSRRGYTF.

The rearrangement uses TRBV30 and TRBJ1-3; D gene ambiguous. This CDR3 region has 15 residues. Trimming cost V 7 bases and J 3 bases, with 19 bases left between them. Looked up from germline, CDR1 is GTSNPN and CDR2 is SVGIG (reference sequence). The CDR3: CASSLRRSVGNTIYF. As DNA, the CDR3 is TGTGCCTCGAGCCTCCGGCGGAGCGTTGGAAACACCATATATTTT.

This clonotype came up many times. V gene TRBV20-1 combines with J gene TRBJ1-5; no firm D call. Trimming removed 1 base at V and 5 bases at J, with 9 bases between. CDR3 length: 13 amino acids. Germline CDR1 is DFQATT and CDR2 is SNEGSKA (reference sequence). CDR3 protein: CSARGEADQPQHF. CDR3 nucleotide sequence: TGCAGTGCTAGAGGGGAAGCGGATCAGCCCCAGCATTTT.

The rearrangement links TRBV12-3 or TRBV12-4 to TRBJ2-5, with D tentatively TRBD2 (6 bases). V gave up 3 bases and J gave up 10 bases, with 21 bases separating them. The CDR3 has 15 residues. CDR3 coding DNA: TGTGCCAGCAGTTTTTCGCTAGCGAAACAAGCGATCCAGTACTTC. As protein: CASSFSLAKQAIQYF.

This clonotype was recorded at least ten times. The CDR3 reads CASSRRTGSNYGYTF. For the CDR3, the DNA is TGTGCCAGCAGCCGGAGGACAGGTTCTAACTATGGCTACACCTTC. The chain carries TRBV28 and TRBJ1-2; TRBD1 matches at 7 bases. The CDR3 has 15 residues. Per germline, CDR1 MDHEN and CDR2 SYDVKM. V was pared by 6 bases and J by 0 bases, with 7 bases of the junction left unmatched.

Ten or more counts support this clonotype. The J gene is TRBJ2-5, the V gene TRBV5-1; no firm D call. The germline V gene has CDR1 SGHRS and CDR2 YFSETQ. V lost 4 bases and J lost 3, with 13 bases in between. This CDR3 spans 14 amino acids. CDR3 in amino acids: CASSRNRAEETQYF. The DNA of the CDR3 is TGCGCCAGCAGCAGAAACCGGGCCGAAGAGACCCAGTACTTC.

This clonotype was seen many times. The chain links TRBV18 to TRBJ2-5, with D perhaps matching TRBD2 (5 bases). Trimming removed 8 bases at V and 2 bases at J, with 12 bases between. This CDR3 comprises 13 residues. CDR1 is KGHSH, CDR2 LQKENI, per germline. The DNA for the CDR3 is TGTGCCAGCAGCCCGACGGGGCAAGAGACCCAGTACTTC. Protein: CASSPTGQETQYF.

This clonotype was observed at least ten times. This sequence joins TRBV10-3 and TRBJ2-7; 14 nucleotides agree with TRBD2. Germline values: CDR1 ENHRY, CDR2 SYGVKD. This CDR3 has 16 amino acids. V lost 5 bases and J lost 0; bases outside the gene matches: 3. The CDR3 DNA sequence: TGTGCCATCAGTACCGGGACTAGCGGGGGCTCCTACGAGCAGTACTTC. It yields the protein CAISTGTSGGSYEQYF.

This clonotype came up many times. In DNA, the CDR3 is TGCAGCTCGATCGGGGAACGGGAACCCTACGAGCAGTACTTC. Protein product: CSSIGEREPYEQYF. The chain carries TRBV29-1 and TRBJ2-7; D might be TRBD2 (5 bases). The V gene lost 8 bases and the J gene lost 2 bases, with 19 bases spanning the gap. Germline V gene data show CDR1 as SQVTM and CDR2 as ANQGSEA. This CDR3 region has 14 residues.

This clonotype was seen at least ten times. This chain connects TRBV20-1 to TRBJ2-2, with 7 bases that match TRBD2. Per germline, CDR1 DFQATT and CDR2 SNEGSKA (reference sequence). V was pared by 4 bases and J by 5 bases, with 4 bases of the junction left unmatched. This CDR3 comprises 13 residues. The CDR3 region is CSAKGLQTGELFF. CDR3 nucleotide sequence: TGCAGTGCTAAGGGACTACAGACCGGGGAGCTGTTTTTT.

This clonotype was detected many times. This chain uses TRBV7-8 with TRBJ2-2; a weak D match, TRBD1 (6 bases). The ends were cut back, 5 bases at V and 1 base at J, with 14 bases in the middle. The CDR3 sequence is 16 residues long. CDR1 and CDR2 from the germline V gene are SGHVS and FQNEAQ. CDR3 nucleotides: TGTGCCAGCAGCCCCCAGGGGAAAGGGAACACCGGGGAGCTGTTTTTT. Translating gives CASSPQGKGNTGELFF.

This clonotype was seen ten or more times. A much bigger clone sits one base away, suggesting this may be a read error. This sequence joins TRBV28 and TRBJ2-7, with TRBD2 matching 11 bases. The germline V gene encodes CDR1 MDHEN and CDR2 SYDVKM. The CDR3 extends over 16 amino acids. DNA of the CDR3: TGTGCCAGCAGTTCCCCCGAGACTAGCGGGATCCACGAGCGGTACTTC. Translation: CASSSPETSGIHERYF.

This chain connects TRBV15 to TRBJ2-7; 7 bases are a match to TRBD2. V was clipped by 0 bases and J by 0 bases; unmatched bases: 5. Germline V gene sequence: CDR1 LNHNV, CDR2 YYDKDF (reference sequence). The CDR3 consists of 16 residues. As DNA, the CDR3 is TGTGCCACCAGCAGAGATTTTCGCGGGAGCTCCTACGAGCAGTACTTC. Translated: CATSRDFRGSSYEQYF.

Regarding this clonotype: The junction and the germline gene differ at one end; a read error may be behind it. The gene calls are TRBV7-2 and TRBJ2-7, with 13 bases identical to TRBD2. The germline gives CDR1 SGHTA, CDR2 FQGNSA. CDR3 length equals 15 residues. The CDR3 protein is CASSQGLAGTYGQYF. DNA for the CDR3: TGTGCCAGCAGCCAGGGACTAGCGGGAACCTACGGGCAGTACTTC.

The rearrangement links TRBV6-1 to TRBJ1-1, with D unresolved. The V and J ends lost 2 bases and 1 base respectively, with 8 bases between them. The CDR3 has 14 residues. Germline values: CDR1 MNHNS, CDR2 SASEGT. CDR3: CASSEWAANTEAFF. The CDR3 DNA sequence: TGTGCCAGCAGTGAATGGGCAGCGAACACTGAAGCTTTCTTT.

This clonotype was found a few times. CDR3 residues: CASSLFGGLGNTEAFF. The CDR3 DNA follows: TGTGCCAGCAGCTTGTTCGGGGGTTTGGGGAACACTGAAGCTTTCTTT. The rearrangement joins TRBV5-6 to TRBJ1-1, with D perhaps matching TRBD1 (5 bases). The germline V and J ends were trimmed by 1 base and 1 base, with 14 bases remaining between them. This CDR3 contains 16 residues. Germline V CDR1 and CDR2: SGHDT, YYEEEE.

Comment on this clonotype: A much more abundant neighbour one base away suggests this may be a read error. In this CDR3 the conserved last residue, phenylalanine or tryptophan, is missing, so a read error is likely. The chain links TRBV28 to TRBJ1-1; TRBD1 is a possible D gene (6 bases). Germline V gives CDR1 MDHEN, CDR2 SYDVKM. Trimming removed 2 bases at V and 0 bases at J, with 10 bases between. The length of the CDR3 is 15 residues. DNA of the CDR3: TGTGCCAGCAGTTTAACCCACAGGGTGAACACTGAAGCTTTCTTG. Its protein is CASSLTHRVNTEAFL.